The 18 T cell receptor beta chains given below trace back to one sample, sequenced in a study of blood T cell repertoires in COVID-19. Assay used: immunoSEQ multiplex PCR; TCRdb lists only in-frame clones, some missing. Of over 250,000 clones in the sample, around nine tenths were seen once. Sequences were obtained from peripheral blood. Every receptor here comes from a woman aged 70-85 years with COVID-19, enrolled during active disease.

The chain links TRBV30 to TRBJ1-2; the D is unclear. Trimming cost V 3 bases and J 3 bases, with 11 bases left between them. Germline CDR1 and CDR2: GTSNPN and SVGIG (reference sequence). This CDR3 has 13 residues. The CDR3 reads CAWSGGGDYGYTF. The CDR3 DNA reads as TGTGCCTGGAGCGGAGGAGGCGACTATGGCTACACCTTC.

V is TRBV4-1 and J is TRBJ2-1; 9 positions agree with TRBD2. The CDR3 covers 15 residues. Germline V gene lookup returns CDR1 MGHRA and CDR2 YSYEKL. The J segment lost 8 bases and the V segment lost 3 bases, leaving 8 bases of the junction unmatched. Written as DNA, the CDR3 is TGCGCCAGCAGCCATGCGGGGGGGCCTGGAGATGAGCAGTTCTTC. Protein: CASSHAGGPGDEQFF.

The V and J genes are TRBV6-2 or TRBV6-3 and TRBJ2-7, with TRBD1 matching 8 bases. Per germline, CDR1 MNHEY and CDR2 SVGEGT. The trim removed 2 bases at V and 2 bases at J, leaving 11 bases unmatched. The CDR3 consists of 17 residues. CDR3 in amino acids: CASSYKVSGQVAYEQYF. The CDR3 DNA reads as TGTGCCAGCAGTTACAAGGTTTCGGGACAGGTTGCCTACGAGCAGTACTTC.

This chain connects TRBV27 to TRBJ2-6; tentative D call: TRBD1 (5 bases). The V and J ends lost 5 bases and 2 bases respectively, with 7 bases between them. The CDR3 covers 14 residues. Germline CDR1 and CDR2: MNHEY and SMNVEV (reference sequence). The chain's CDR3 is CASSQTAGANVLTF. CDR3 coding DNA: TGTGCCAGCAGTCAGACAGCTGGGGCCAACGTCCTGACTTTC. The complete variable domain, with remaining parts taken from reference TRBV27 and TRBJ2-6, reads EAQVTQNPRYLITVTGKKLTVTCSQNMNHEYMSWYRQDPGLGLRQIYYSMNVEVTDKGDVPEGYKVSRKEKRNFPLILESPSPNQTSLYFCASSQTAGANVLTFGAGSRLTVL.

The chain links TRBV6-4 to TRBJ2-1; no reliable D call. The CDR3 length is 12 residues. Trimming pared 2 bases from V and 5 bases from J, leaving 4 bases between. In germline, CDR1 is MRHNA, CDR2 SNTAGT. The CDR3 coding sequence is TGTGCCAGCAGTGACGGCCACAATGAGCAGTTCTTC. Encoded protein: CASSDGHNEQFF.

This clone occurred once. J is TRBJ1-4 and V is TRBV12-3 or TRBV12-4; D might be TRBD1 (6 bases). Trimming stripped 2 bases from V and 13 bases from J, with 11 bases between. The CDR3 sequence is 12 residues long. The DNA for the CDR3 is TGTGCCAGCAGTTTAACCCTAGGGGGACTGTTTTTT. Translated: CASSLTLGGLFF.

This clone showed up just a few times. The rearrangement joins TRBV19 to TRBJ2-2; perhaps TRBD1 as D (7 bases). In germline, CDR1 is LNHDA, CDR2 SQIVND (reference sequence). Trimming left V 8 bases short and J 1 base short, with 11 bases between. This CDR3 is 14 amino acids long. In DNA, the CDR3 is TGTGCCAGTCAGGGGGGACTGAACACCGGGGAGCTGTTTTTT. This sequence encodes CASQGGLNTGELFF.

The table lists this clone with a count of one. V gene TRBV4-3 combines with J gene TRBJ1-3; D is unclear. V gave up 1 base and J gave up 0 bases, with 7 bases separating them. This CDR3 has 15 amino acids. Germline CDR1 is LGHNA and CDR2 is YSLEER. The CDR3 sequence is CASSQATFSGNTIYF. The CDR3 DNA follows: TGCGCCAGCAGCCAAGCTACCTTCTCTGGAAACACCATATATTTT.

This chain uses TRBV10-1 with TRBJ2-7; TRBD2 matches at 9 bases. Germline V gene lookup returns CDR1 WNHNN and CDR2 SYGVQD (reference sequence). Unmatched junction bases numbered 6, after V lost 0 bases and J lost 3 bases. The CDR3 consists of 16 residues. The CDR3 region has the DNA TGCGCCAGCAGTGAGTCCTACGATAGCGGGGGCTACGAGCAGTACTTC. It encodes CASSESYDSGGYEQYF.

This rearrangement joins TRBV6-6 to TRBJ1-2; TRBD1 matches 9 bases. The CDR3 is made up of 11 amino acids. Trimming at V came to 8 bases and at J to 13 bases, leaving 8 bases not matched to a gene. CDR1 is MNHNY, CDR2 SVGAGI, per germline (reference sequence). This CDR3 is CASGSQGASTF. The CDR3 nucleotides read TGTGCCAGCGGCTCACAGGGGGCTAGCACCTTC.

The chain carries TRBV2 and TRBJ2-2; tentative D call: TRBD2 (7 bases). Between the trimmed V and J ends, which lost 3 bases and 2 bases, there was a span of 13 bases. Germline values: CDR1 SNHLY, CDR2 FYNNEI. CDR3 length equals 16 residues. This CDR3 reads CASSDVGGPNTGELFF. The CDR3, as DNA: TGTGCCAGCAGTGATGTGGGGGGGCCCAACACCGGGGAGCTGTTTTTT. Full variable domain (missing parts from reference TRBV2 and TRBJ2-2): EPEVTQTPSHQVTQMGQEVILRCVPISNHLYFYWYRQILGQKVEFLVSFYNNEISEKSEIFDDQFSVERPDGSNFTLKIRSTKLEDSAMYFCASSDVGGPNTGELFFGEGSRLTVL.

This chain connects TRBV6-5 to TRBJ1-1; TRBD1 is a possible D gene (5 bases). This CDR3 contains 12 residues. Trimming pared 8 bases from V and 2 bases from J, leaving 9 bases between. Germline V CDR1 and CDR2: MNHEY, SVGAGI. The CDR3 reads CASPGTNTEAFF. CDR3 nucleotides: TGTGCCAGCCCGGGGACTAACACTGAAGCTTTCTTT.

The V call is TRBV6-5, the J call TRBJ1-1; possible D gene TRBD1, 5 bases. CDR3 length: 16 residues. Between the trimmed V and J ends, which lost 4 bases and 5 bases, there was a span of 20 bases. The V gene's germline CDR1 is MNHEY and CDR2 SVGAGI. CDR3 region: CASSSSMPGEGTEAFF. CDR3 nucleotides: TGTGCCAGCAGTTCCTCAATGCCGGGGGAAGGAACTGAAGCTTTCTTT.

CDR3 amino acids: CASSEPDRGNEQFF. CDR3 coding DNA: TGCGCCAGCAGTGAACCCGACAGGGGCAATGAGCAGTTCTTC. V is TRBV10-1 and J is TRBJ2-1; 8 nucleotides line up with TRBD1. Germline lookup yields CDR1 WNHNN and CDR2 SYGVQD (reference sequence). The CDR3 sequence is 14 residues long. With 3 bases clipped from V and 6 bases from J, the junction kept 4 bases outside the gene matches.

The chain couples TRBV6-6 to TRBJ2-5; 7 nucleotides line up with TRBD1. V lost 4 bases and J lost 4; bases outside the gene matches: 12. The CDR3 sequence is 16 residues long. Germline values: CDR1 MNHNY, CDR2 SVGAGI (reference sequence). As DNA, the CDR3 is TGTGCCAGCAGTTCCTGGGGGACAGTTGGGCGAGAGACCCAGTACTTC. Translated, it gives CASSSWGTVGRETQYF.

This clone has only one observation. The rearrangement joins TRBV3-1 (or the pseudogene TRBV3-2) to TRBJ2-7, with D unclear. Per germline, CDR1 LGHDT and CDR2 YNNKEL (reference sequence). The CDR3 extends over 13 amino acids. V lost 4 bases, J lost 2 bases, and 9 bases lay in between. CDR3 sequence (DNA): TGTGCCAGCAGCCCCCGGGTCCCCTACGAGCAGTACTTC. This codes for CASSPRVPYEQYF.

The table lists this clone with a few counts. This chain uses TRBV7-2 with TRBJ2-7, with TRBD2 identical over 8 bases. The CDR3 has 16 residues. J was trimmed by 0 bases and V by 2 bases; bases with no gene match: 6. Germline V gene lookup returns CDR1 SGHTA and CDR2 FQGNSA. This chain's CDR3 is CASSLSLAASSYEQYF. Here the CDR3 DNA reads TGTGCCAGCAGCTTATCACTAGCGGCCAGCTCCTACGAGCAGTACTTC.

The chain has TRBV5-1 and TRBJ2-3, with unresolved D. This CDR3 has 14 residues. The V gene's germline CDR1 is SGHRS and CDR2 YFSETQ. Trimming shortened V by 0 bases and J by 0 bases, and 5 bases separated the two germline ends. CDR3 region: CASSLGSSTDTQYF. The CDR3, as DNA: TGCGCCAGCAGCTTGGGTTCTAGCACAGATACGCAGTATTTT.